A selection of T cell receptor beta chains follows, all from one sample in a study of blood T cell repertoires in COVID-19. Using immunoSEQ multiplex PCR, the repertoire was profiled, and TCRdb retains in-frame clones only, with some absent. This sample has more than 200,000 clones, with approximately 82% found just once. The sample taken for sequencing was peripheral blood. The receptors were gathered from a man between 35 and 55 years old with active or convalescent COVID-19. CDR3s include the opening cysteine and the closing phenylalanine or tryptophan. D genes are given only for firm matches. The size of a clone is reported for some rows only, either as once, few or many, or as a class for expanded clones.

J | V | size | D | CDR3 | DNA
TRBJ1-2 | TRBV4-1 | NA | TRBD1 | CASSRRGTGGVHTF | TGCGCCAGCAGCCGCCGTGGGACAGGGGGCGTCCACACCTTC
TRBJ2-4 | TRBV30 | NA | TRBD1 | CAWSLQGKNIQYF | TGTGCCTGGAGTTTACAGGGGAAAAACATTCAGTACTTC
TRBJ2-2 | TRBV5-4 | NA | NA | CASSFGGPTNTGELFF | TGTGCCAGCAGCTTCGGCGGCCCAACGAACACCGGGGAGCTGTTTTTT
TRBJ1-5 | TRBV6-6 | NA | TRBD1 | CASSRDRNSNQPQHF | TGTGCCAGCAGCCGGGACAGAAATAGCAATCAGCCCCAGCATTTT
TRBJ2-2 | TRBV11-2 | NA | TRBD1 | CASRPTGAGGELFF | TGTGCCAGCAGACCGACAGGGGCGGGCGGGGAGCTGTTTTTT
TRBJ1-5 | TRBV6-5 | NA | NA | CASSPGQGSNQPQHF | TGTGCCAGCAGCCCCGGGCAGGGTAGCAATCAGCCCCAGCATTTT
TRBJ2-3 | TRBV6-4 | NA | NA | CASSLLPEGGTDTQYF | TGTGCCAGCAGTCTTTTACCGGAAGGAGGAACAGATACGCAGTATTTT
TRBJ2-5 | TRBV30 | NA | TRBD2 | CAWQTSGGGETQYF | TGTGCCTGGCAGACTAGCGGGGGGGGTGAGACCCAGTACTTC
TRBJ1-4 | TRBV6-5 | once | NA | CASRSQQGEKLFF | TGTGCCAGCAGAAGCCAACAGGGTGAAAAACTGTTTTTT
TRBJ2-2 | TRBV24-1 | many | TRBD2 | CATSARLAGWGTGELFF | TGTGCCACCAGTGCCAGACTAGCGGGATGGGGGACCGGGGAGCTGTTTTTT
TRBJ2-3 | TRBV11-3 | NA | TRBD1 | CASSLRDSSDTQYF | TGTGCCAGCAGCCTCAGGGACAGCTCAGATACGCAGTATTTT
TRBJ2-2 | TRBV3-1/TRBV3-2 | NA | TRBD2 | CASSQGWLADTGELFF | TGTGCCAGCAGCCAAGGGTGGCTAGCGGACACCGGGGAGCTGTTTTTT
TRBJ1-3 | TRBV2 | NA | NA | CASSENGGSSNTIYF | TGTGCCAGCAGTGAGAATGGGGGCAGCTCGAACACCATATATTTT
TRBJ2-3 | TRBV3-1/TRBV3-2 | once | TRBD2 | CASSTSGSDILDTQYF | TGTGCCAGCAGCACTAGCGGGAGTGATATCTTAGATACGCAGTATTTT
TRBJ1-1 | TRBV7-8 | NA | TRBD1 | CASSLRTGPLNTEAFF | TGTGCCAGCAGCTTAAGGACAGGCCCTTTGAACACTGAAGCTTTCTTT
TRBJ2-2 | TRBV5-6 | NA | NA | CASSLGGSGELFF | TGTGCCAGCAGCTTGGGCGGGTCCGGGGAGCTGTTTTTT
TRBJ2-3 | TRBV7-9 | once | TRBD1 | CASSLLEETGFADTQYF | TGTGCCAGCAGCCTATTGGAGGAGACAGGGTTCGCAGATACGCAGTATTTT
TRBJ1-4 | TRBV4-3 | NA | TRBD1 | CASSQRTGGAEKLFF | TGCGCCAGCAGCCAGAGGACAGGGGGCGCCGAAAAACTGTTTTTT
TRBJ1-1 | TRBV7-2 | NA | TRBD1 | CASSRRSGTGDLGTEAFF | TGTGCCAGCAGTCGACGTTCCGGGACAGGGGATTTGGGCACTGAAGCTTTCTTT
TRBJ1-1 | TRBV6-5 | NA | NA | CASRVTVNTEAFF | TGTGCCAGCAGAGTTACAGTGAACACTGAAGCTTTCTTT
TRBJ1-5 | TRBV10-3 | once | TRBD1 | CAISPGQGNQPQHF | TGTGCCATCAGCCCGGGACAGGGCAATCAGCCCCAGCATTTT
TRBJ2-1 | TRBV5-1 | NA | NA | CASSQTPGSYNEQFF | TGCGCCAGCAGCCAGACTCCAGGGTCCTACAATGAGCAGTTCTTC
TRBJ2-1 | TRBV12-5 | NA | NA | CASGLVFGGMQFF | TGTGCTAGTGGTTTGGTATTCGGCGGGATGCAGTTCTTC
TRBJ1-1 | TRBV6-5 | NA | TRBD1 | CASREGDREYTEAFF | TGTGCCAGCAGGGAGGGCGACAGGGAGTACACTGAAGCTTTCTTT
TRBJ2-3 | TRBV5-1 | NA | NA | CASSLHRAIERGNTQYF | TGCGCCAGCAGCTTACACAGGGCCATAGAGAGGGGGAATACGCAGTATTTT
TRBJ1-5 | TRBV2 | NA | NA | CASSGGERNQPQHF | TGTGCCAGCAGTGGCGGGGAGCGCAATCAGCCCCAGCATTTT
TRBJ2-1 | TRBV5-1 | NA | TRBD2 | CASSLASGRYSEQFF | TGCGCCAGCAGCTTGGCTAGCGGGAGATATAGTGAGCAGTTCTTC
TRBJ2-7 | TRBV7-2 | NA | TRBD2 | CASSPGLAGGRGYEQYF | TGTGCCAGCAGCCCAGGACTAGCGGGGGGGCGAGGCTACGAGCAGTACTTC